Below, 25 T cell receptor beta chains from the same sample are listed, as sequenced in a study of response to subunit inactivated influenza vaccine. Each CDR3 protein is one row after TCRdb ran MiXCR on the RT-PCR reads. The sample shows about 650,000 distinct CDR3 sequences, around a sixth of them seen only once. The source was PBMCs from blood, collected about 12 days after vaccination. The receptors originated from a man aged 45-65 years who received an inactivated influenza vaccine.

The chain employs TRBV7-9 and TRBJ1-1; D ambiguous. The V end lost 4 bases, the J end lost 5 bases, and 14 bases lay between the germline ends. The V gene's germline CDR1 is SEHNR and CDR2 FQNEAQ (reference sequence). The CDR3 has 14 amino acids. The CDR3 nucleotides read TGTGCCAGCAGCTCCGGCGGCTTTCTGACTGAAGCTTTCTTT. Amino acids: CASSSGGFLTEAFF. Full variable domain (remainder filled in from reference TRBV7-9 and TRBJ1-1): DTGVSQNPRHKITKRGQNVTFRCDPISEHNRLYWYRQTLGQGPEFLTYFQNEAQLEKSRLLSDRFSAERPKGSFSTLEIQRTEQGDSAMYLCASSSGGFLTEAFFGQGTRLTVV.

This clonotype was detected many times. V is TRBV6-1 and J is TRBJ2-3; 9 nucleotides align to TRBD2. After removal of 6 bases from V and 0 bases from J, the junction contained 10 bases not matched to a gene. The CDR3 is 17 amino acids. In germline, CDR1 is MNHNS, CDR2 SASEGT. CDR3 in amino acids: CASSKGLAGPSTDTQYF. Written as DNA, the CDR3 is TGTGCCAGCAGCAAAGGCCTAGCGGGACCTAGCACAGATACGCAGTATTTT.

This chain joins TRBV29-1 and TRBJ2-4; possibly TRBD2 for D (6 bases). V was pared by 2 bases and J by 3 bases, with 8 bases between. This CDR3 spans 13 amino acids. Germline CDR1 is SQVTM and CDR2 is ANQGSEA. CDR3 sequence reads: CSVELAFKNIQYF. CDR3 coding DNA: TGCAGCGTTGAACTAGCGTTCAAAAACATTCAGTACTTC.

The chain has TRBV11-2 and TRBJ2-7, with D unresolved. The CDR3 length is 12 residues. Deletions cut 4 bases from V and 4 bases from J, with 8 bases between. Per germline, CDR1 SGHAT and CDR2 FQNNGV. CDR3 DNA sequence: TGTGCCAGCAGCTACGTAACTTACGAGCAGTACTTC. Residues: CASSYVTYEQYF.

This clonotype came up a few times. The rearrangement links TRBV7-9 to TRBJ2-1; D is unresolved. Germline values: CDR1 SEHNR, CDR2 FQNEAQ (reference sequence). V was trimmed by 8 bases and J by 10 bases, leaving 12 bases between them. This CDR3 is 11 amino acids long. The CDR3 nucleotides read TGTGCCAGCTGGTCCGCCAGCGAGCAGTTCTTC. As protein: CASWSASEQFF.

This clonotype was seen many times. The V call is TRBV12-3 or TRBV12-4, the J call TRBJ1-2; tentatively, D is TRBD1 (5 bases). The CDR3 covers 13 residues. V was cut by 8 bases and J by 2 bases, with 12 bases left in between. Here the CDR3 DNA reads TGTGCCAGCCATGGGACGCTAAACTATGGCTACACCTTC. Protein product: CASHGTLNYGYTF.

CDR3 nucleotide sequence: TGTGCCAGCAGCCCTGAGGACTACGAGCAGTACTTC. As protein: CASSPEDYEQYF. The genes are TRBV6-2 or TRBV6-3 and TRBJ2-7; D is uncertain. The CDR3 length is 12 residues. CDR1 is MNHEY, CDR2 SVGEGT, per germline. V lost 6 bases, J lost 3 bases, and 9 bases lay in between.

The gene calls are TRBV20-1 and TRBJ2-1, with TRBD1 matching over 8 bases. Per the germline V gene, CDR1 is DFQATT and CDR2 is SNEGSKA (reference sequence). The CDR3 is made up of 17 amino acids. V lost 0 bases and J lost 1; bases outside the gene matches: 8. DNA for the CDR3: TGCAGTGCTAGAGATTACCGACAGGGGACGTCCTACAATGAGCAGTTCTTC. This translates into CSARDYRQGTSYNEQFF.

V gene TRBV28 combines with J gene TRBJ2-1; D might be TRBD1 (5 bases). Germline V gives CDR1 MDHEN, CDR2 SYDVKM. V dropped 6 bases and J dropped 12 bases, with 15 bases sitting between them. The CDR3 is 12 amino acids. The CDR3, as DNA: TGTGCCAGCAGCGCCCCCAGGGTGGGGCAGTTCTTC. The encoded protein is CASSAPRVGQFF.

The CDR3 region has the DNA TGTGCCAGCAGCCTAACAGGGGGCTCGGGTTATGGCTACACCTTC. Translated: CASSLTGGSGYGYTF. The chain couples TRBV12-3 or TRBV12-4 to TRBJ1-2, with 9 bases identical to TRBD1. The J segment lost 5 bases and the V segment lost 6 bases, leaving 10 bases of the junction unmatched. CDR3 length equals 15 residues.

This clonotype showed up just a few times. The chain employs TRBV7-8 and TRBJ2-1; unclear D gene. The CDR3 has 16 residues. Germline V gene lookup returns CDR1 SGHVS and CDR2 FQNEAQ. Between the trimmed V and J ends, which lost 0 bases and 7 bases, there was a span of 16 bases. The DNA for the CDR3 is TGTGCCAGCAGCTTAGCTTCCCCGAATGTGGTAAATGAGCAGTTCTTC. Translating gives CASSLASPNVVNEQFF. The entire variable domain, with the rest obtained from reference TRBV7-8 and TRBJ2-1, is as follows: GAGVSQSPRYKVAKRGQDVALRCDPISGHVSLFWYQQALGQGPEFLTYFQNEAQLDKSGLPSDRFFAERPEGSVSTLKIQRTQQEDSAVYLCASSLASPNVVNEQFFGPGTRLTVL.

In its sample, this clonotype was seen many times. V is TRBV5-1 and J is TRBJ2-7, with 8 bases matching TRBD1. CDR3 length: 13 residues. Germline V gene data show CDR1 as SGHRS and CDR2 as YFSETQ. J gave up 5 bases and V 7 bases, and 8 bases lay outside the gene matches. The CDR3 nucleotides read TGCGCCAGCGATTCTGGACAGGGACACGAGCAGTACTTC. Translation gives CASDSGQGHEQYF.

J is TRBJ1-2 and V is TRBV7-8; TRBD1 aligns across 7 bases. CDR3 length equals 15 residues. Germline V gives CDR1 SGHVS, CDR2 FQNEAQ. V lost 10 bases, J lost 8 bases, and 19 bases stayed unmatched. CDR3: CAISNLRRTGHGYTF. DNA of the CDR3: TGTGCCATCTCGAACTTGCGCAGGACAGGTCACGGCTACACCTTC. Together with reference TRBV7-8 and TRBJ1-2, the CDR3 gives the full variable domain: GAGVSQSPRYKVAKRGQDVALRCDPISGHVSLFWYQQALGQGPEFLTYFQNEAQLDKSGLPSDRFFAERPEGSVSTLKIQRTQQEDSAVYLCAISNLRRTGHGYTFGSGTRLTVV.

The chain uses TRBV11-2 and TRBJ2-7, with D unclear. Trimming removed 4 bases at V and 1 base at J, with 20 bases between. The CDR3 is made up of 17 amino acids. Germline V lookup: CDR1 SGHAT, CDR2 FQNNGV. This CDR3 reads CASSSLSVRSPSYEQYF. Here the CDR3 DNA reads TGTGCCAGCAGCTCCCTTTCGGTCCGAAGCCCTTCCTACGAGCAGTACTTC.

This clonotype was recorded a few times. The J gene is TRBJ2-7, the V gene TRBV12-3 or TRBV12-4; D is ambiguous. With 7 bases removed from V and 4 bases from J, the gap between germline ends came to 11 bases. This CDR3 contains 12 residues. DNA for the CDR3: TGTGCCAGCAAATATCAGAATTACGAGCAGTACTTC. This sequence encodes CASKYQNYEQYF.

The DNA for the CDR3 is TGTGCCTGGAGTGTCGACAGGACCTACACTGAAGCTTTCTTT. This codes for CAWSVDRTYTEAFF. The rearrangement uses TRBV30 and TRBJ1-1, with TRBD1 as a possible D gene (6 bases). The germline V and J ends were trimmed by 0 bases and 3 bases, with 11 bases remaining between them. The CDR3 is made up of 14 amino acids. CDR1 is GTSNPN, CDR2 SVGIG, per germline (reference sequence).

The gene calls are TRBV6-2 or TRBV6-3 and TRBJ1-2, with a tentative D call TRBD1 (6 bases). CDR3 length: 13 amino acids. Trimming stripped 6 bases from V and 8 bases from J, with 16 bases between. Germline CDR1 and CDR2: MNHEY and SVGEGT. The CDR3 spells CASRTTSGEGYTF. Written as DNA, the CDR3 is TGTGCCAGCAGGACTACCTCAGGGGAAGGCTACACCTTC.

Here the CDR3 reads CASSQPTVSSYEQYF. The CDR3 region has the DNA TGTGCCAGCAGCCAACCCACCGTGAGCTCCTACGAGCAGTACTTC. The genes are TRBV6-7 and TRBJ2-7; D uncertain. TRBV6-7 is noted as an ORF with a role that remains uncertain. This CDR3 region has 15 residues. With 6 bases removed from V and 0 bases from J, the gap between germline ends came to 15 bases.

The count of this clonotype is one. The gene calls are TRBV18 and TRBJ2-3; 7 bases line up with TRBD2. V lost 3 bases, J lost 4 bases, and 10 bases stayed unmatched. The CDR3 is 16 amino acids. Germline CDR1 KGHSH, CDR2 LQKENI. The CDR3 loop reads CASSPRPGGRADTQYF. CDR3 in DNA: TGTGCCAGCTCACCCAGGCCCGGCGGGAGAGCAGATACGCAGTATTTT.

This clonotype was seen a few times. At one of its ends the junction is not consistent with the germline gene, which may arise from a read error. This chain uses TRBV27 with TRBJ2-1; no definite D call. Germline lookup yields CDR1 MNHEY and CDR2 SMNVEV (reference sequence). CDR3 length: 11 residues. The CDR3 loop reads CASRFKNEQFF. In DNA form, the CDR3 reads TGTGCCAGCCGTTTTAAGAATGAGCAGTTCTTC.

This clonotype was observed a few times. The chain links TRBV7-2 to TRBJ2-1; 8 bases match TRBD2. Germline CDR1 SGHTA, CDR2 FQGNSA. This CDR3 is 16 amino acids long. V shed 2 bases, J shed 0 bases, and the junction held 3 bases outside the gene matches. CDR3 DNA sequence: TGTGCCAGCAGCTTAAGCGGGGGCGGCTCCTACAATGAGCAGTTCTTC. This sequence encodes CASSLSGGGSYNEQFF.

V is TRBV3-1 and J is TRBJ2-7, with 9 bases fitting TRBD1. The trim removed 1 base at V and 6 bases at J, leaving 4 bases unmatched. The CDR3 loop spans 14 amino acids. Per the germline V gene, CDR1 is LGHDT and CDR2 is YNNKEL (reference sequence). Here the CDR3 DNA reads TGTGCCAGCAGCCAAGCACAGGGGGCTACCGAGCAGTACTTC. As protein: CASSQAQGATEQYF.

There are a few counts of this clonotype. The chain joins TRBV12-3 or TRBV12-4 to TRBJ2-5; possible D gene TRBD2, 5 bases. The CDR3 sequence is 14 residues long. V was trimmed by 3 bases and J by 0 bases, leaving 8 bases between them. The CDR3 is CASSFVGDQETQYF. As DNA, the CDR3 is TGTGCCAGCAGTTTCGTGGGAGACCAAGAGACCCAGTACTTC.

A few counts support this clonotype. The rearrangement links TRBV9 to TRBJ1-2; 7 bases are shared with TRBD1. The ends lost 3 bases at V and 1 base at J; junction bases unmatched: 3. The germline gives CDR1 SGDLS, CDR2 YYNGEE. This CDR3 is 14 amino acids long. The CDR3 sequence is CASSGQGSNYGYTF. As DNA, the CDR3 is TGTGCCAGCAGCGGACAGGGAAGTAACTATGGCTACACCTTC.

The genes are TRBV12-3 or TRBV12-4 and TRBJ2-5; 14 bases match TRBD2. The CDR3 totals 16 residues. The V segment lost 7 bases and the J segment 6 bases; nucleotides outside the gene matches: 10. The CDR3 region has the DNA TGTGCCAGCACTTCCTCGGGGACTAGCGGGGGAAAGACCCAGTACTTC. This gives the protein CASTSSGTSGGKTQYF.